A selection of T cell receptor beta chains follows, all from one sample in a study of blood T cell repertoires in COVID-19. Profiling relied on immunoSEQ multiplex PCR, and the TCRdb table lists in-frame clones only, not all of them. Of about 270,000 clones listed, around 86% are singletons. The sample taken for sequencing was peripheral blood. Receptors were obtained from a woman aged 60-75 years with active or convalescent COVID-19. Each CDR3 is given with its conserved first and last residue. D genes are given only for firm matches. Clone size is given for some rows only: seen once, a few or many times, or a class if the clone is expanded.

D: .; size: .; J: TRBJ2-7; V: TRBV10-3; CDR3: CAIADSSYEQYF; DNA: TGTGCCATCGCTGACAGTTCCTACGAGCAGTACTTC
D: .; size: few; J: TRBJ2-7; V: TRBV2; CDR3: CASSAPGSGTYEQYF; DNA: TGTGCCAGCAGTGCTCCGGGCTCGGGGACCTACGAGCAGTACTTC
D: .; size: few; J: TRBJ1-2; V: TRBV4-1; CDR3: CASSQVWRGNYGYTF; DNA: TGCGCCAGCAGCCAAGTTTGGAGAGGAAACTATGGCTACACCTTC
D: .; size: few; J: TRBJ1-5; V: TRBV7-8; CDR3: CASSHDSQLNQPQHF; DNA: TGTGCCAGCAGCCACGACAGCCAACTCAATCAGCCCCAGCATTTT
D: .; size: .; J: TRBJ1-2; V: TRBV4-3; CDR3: CASSQDQRGGYGYTF; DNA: TGCGCCAGCAGCCAAGATCAGCGGGGGGGCTATGGCTACACCTTC
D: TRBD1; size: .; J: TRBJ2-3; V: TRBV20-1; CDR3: CSASYRDRGFSGVGDTQYF; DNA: TGCAGTGCTAGTTACCGGGACAGGGGCTTCAGCGGGGTCGGAGATACGCAGTATTTT
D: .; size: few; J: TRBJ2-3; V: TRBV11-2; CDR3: CASGSRLGTDTQYF; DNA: TGTGCCAGCGGCTCGAGACTTGGCACAGATACGCAGTATTTT
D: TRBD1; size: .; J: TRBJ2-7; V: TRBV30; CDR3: CAWGRQGYEQYF; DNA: TGTGCCTGGGGTCGACAGGGCTACGAGCAGTACTTC
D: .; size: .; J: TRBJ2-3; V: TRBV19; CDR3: CASSIQTGSTDTQYF; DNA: TGTGCCAGTAGTATACAGACAGGTAGCACAGATACGCAGTATTTT
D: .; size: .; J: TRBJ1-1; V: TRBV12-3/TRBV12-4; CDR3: CASSLAENTEAFF; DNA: TGTGCCAGCAGTTTGGCTGAGAACACTGAAGCTTTCTTT
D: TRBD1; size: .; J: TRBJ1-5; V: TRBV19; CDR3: CASNPGGTLEQPQHF; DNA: TGTGCCAGTAACCCAGGGGGAACACTAGAACAGCCCCAGCATTTT
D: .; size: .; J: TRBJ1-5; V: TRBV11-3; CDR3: CASSPQVYSNQPQHF; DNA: TGTGCCAGCAGCCCACAGGTTTATAGCAATCAGCCCCAGCATTTT
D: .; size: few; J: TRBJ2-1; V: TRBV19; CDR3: CASSIGGAREQFF; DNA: TGTGCCAGTAGTATTGGGGGGGCCCGGGAGCAGTTCTTC
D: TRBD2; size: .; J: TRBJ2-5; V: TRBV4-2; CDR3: CASSQEASALAGGRGETQYF; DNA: TGTGCCAGCAGCCAAGAGGCGTCGGCTCTAGCGGGGGGGAGGGGAGAGACCCAGTACTTC
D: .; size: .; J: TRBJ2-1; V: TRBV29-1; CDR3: CSVSEGEQFF; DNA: TGCAGCGTTAGCGAGGGAGAGCAGTTCTTC